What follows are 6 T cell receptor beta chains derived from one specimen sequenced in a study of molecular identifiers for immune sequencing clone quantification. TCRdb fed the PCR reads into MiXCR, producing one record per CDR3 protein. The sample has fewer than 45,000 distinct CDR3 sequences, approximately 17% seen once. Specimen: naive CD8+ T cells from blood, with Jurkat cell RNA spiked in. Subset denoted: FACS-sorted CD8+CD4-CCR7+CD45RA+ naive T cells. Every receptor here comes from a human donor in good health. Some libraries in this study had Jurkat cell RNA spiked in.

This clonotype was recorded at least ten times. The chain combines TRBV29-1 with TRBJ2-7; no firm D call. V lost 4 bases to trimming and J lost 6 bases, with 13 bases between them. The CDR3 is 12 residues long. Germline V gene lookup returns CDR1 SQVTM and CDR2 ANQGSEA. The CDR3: CSVAGMDAEQYF. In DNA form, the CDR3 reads TGCAGCGTTGCTGGGATGGACGCCGAGCAGTACTTC.

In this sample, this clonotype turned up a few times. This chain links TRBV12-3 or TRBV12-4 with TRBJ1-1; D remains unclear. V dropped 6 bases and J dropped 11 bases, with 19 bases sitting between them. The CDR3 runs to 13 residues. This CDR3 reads CASSHGRAVDAFF. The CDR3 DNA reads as TGTGCCAGCAGCCATGGGAGGGCTGTCGACGCTTTCTTT.

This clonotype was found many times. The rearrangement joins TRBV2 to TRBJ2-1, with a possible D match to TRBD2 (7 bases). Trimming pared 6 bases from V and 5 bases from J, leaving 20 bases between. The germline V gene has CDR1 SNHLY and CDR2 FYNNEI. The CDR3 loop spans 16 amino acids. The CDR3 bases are TGTGCCAGCAGGATTGGGTTTGGGGGGGCGAACAATGAGCAGTTCTTC. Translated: CASRIGFGGANNEQFF.

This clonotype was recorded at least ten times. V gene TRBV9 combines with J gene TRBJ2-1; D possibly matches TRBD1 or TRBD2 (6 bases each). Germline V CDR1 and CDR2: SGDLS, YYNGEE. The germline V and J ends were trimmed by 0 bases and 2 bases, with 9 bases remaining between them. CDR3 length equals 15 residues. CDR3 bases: TGTGCCAGCAGCGTAGAGGGGGGCCCCTACAATGAGCAGTTCTTC. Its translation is CASSVEGGPYNEQFF.

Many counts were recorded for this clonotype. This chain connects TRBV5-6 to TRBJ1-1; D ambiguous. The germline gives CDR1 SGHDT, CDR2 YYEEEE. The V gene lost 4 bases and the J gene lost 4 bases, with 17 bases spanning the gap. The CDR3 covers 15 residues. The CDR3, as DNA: TGTGCCAGCAGCCTCGGAACGGGGATAGGCACTGAAGCTTTCTTT. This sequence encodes CASSLGTGIGTEAFF.

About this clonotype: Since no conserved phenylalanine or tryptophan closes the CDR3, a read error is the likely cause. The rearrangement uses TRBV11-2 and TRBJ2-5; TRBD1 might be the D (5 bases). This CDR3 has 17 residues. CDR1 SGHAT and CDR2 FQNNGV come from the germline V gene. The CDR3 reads CACSLEFGHTFQETQYS. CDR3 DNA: TGTGCCTGCAGCTTAGAATTCGGACACACATTCCAAGAGACCCAGTACTCC.